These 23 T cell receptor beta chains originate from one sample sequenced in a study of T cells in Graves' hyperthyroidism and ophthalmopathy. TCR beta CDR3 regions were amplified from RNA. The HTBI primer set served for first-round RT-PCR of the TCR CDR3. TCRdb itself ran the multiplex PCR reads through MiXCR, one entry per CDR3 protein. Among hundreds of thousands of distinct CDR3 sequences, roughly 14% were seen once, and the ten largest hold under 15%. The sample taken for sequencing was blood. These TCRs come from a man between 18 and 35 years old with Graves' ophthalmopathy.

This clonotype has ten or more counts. The CDR3 is CASSLAAPYEQYF. CDR3 bases: TGTGCCAGCAGCTTAGCAGCTCCCTACGAGCAGTACTTC. This rearrangement joins TRBV7-9 to TRBJ2-7; unclear D gene. Germline CDR1 SEHNR, CDR2 FQNEAQ (reference sequence). The CDR3 sequence is 13 residues long. The V end lost 0 bases, the J end lost 2 bases, and 5 bases lay between the germline ends.

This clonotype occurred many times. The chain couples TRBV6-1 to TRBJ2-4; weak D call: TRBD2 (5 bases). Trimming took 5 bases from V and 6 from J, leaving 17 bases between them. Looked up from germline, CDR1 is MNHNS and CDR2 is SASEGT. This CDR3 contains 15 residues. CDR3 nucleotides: TGTGCCAGCAGTTCACGTCCCCTAGCTACAAACATTCAGTACTTC. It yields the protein CASSSRPLATNIQYF.

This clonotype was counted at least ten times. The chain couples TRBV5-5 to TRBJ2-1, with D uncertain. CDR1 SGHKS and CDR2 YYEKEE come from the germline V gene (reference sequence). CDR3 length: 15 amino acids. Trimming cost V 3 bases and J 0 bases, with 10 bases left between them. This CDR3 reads CASSWPPGSYNEQFF. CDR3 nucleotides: TGTGCCAGCAGCTGGCCCCCTGGCTCCTACAATGAGCAGTTCTTC.

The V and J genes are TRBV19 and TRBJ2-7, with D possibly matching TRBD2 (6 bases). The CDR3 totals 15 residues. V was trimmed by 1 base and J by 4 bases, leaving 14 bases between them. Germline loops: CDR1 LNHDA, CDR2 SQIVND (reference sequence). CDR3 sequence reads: CASSIAGGTQYEQYF. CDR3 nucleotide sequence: TGTGCCAGTAGTATAGCCGGGGGTACGCAGTACGAGCAGTACTTC.

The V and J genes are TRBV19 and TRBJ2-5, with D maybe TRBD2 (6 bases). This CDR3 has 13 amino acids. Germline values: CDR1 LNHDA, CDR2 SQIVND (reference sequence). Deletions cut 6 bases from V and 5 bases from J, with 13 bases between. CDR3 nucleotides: TGTGCCAGTAGGAGGGACCGGGGGGAGACCCAGTACTTC. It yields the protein CASRRDRGETQYF.

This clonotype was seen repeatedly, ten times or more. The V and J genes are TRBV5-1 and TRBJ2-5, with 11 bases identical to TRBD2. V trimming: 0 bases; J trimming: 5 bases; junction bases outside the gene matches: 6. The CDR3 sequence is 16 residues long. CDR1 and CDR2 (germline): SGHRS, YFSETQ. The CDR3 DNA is TGCGCCAGCAGCTTGGGTAGCGGGGGGGCCTCCGAGACCCAGTACTTC. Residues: CASSLGSGGASETQYF.

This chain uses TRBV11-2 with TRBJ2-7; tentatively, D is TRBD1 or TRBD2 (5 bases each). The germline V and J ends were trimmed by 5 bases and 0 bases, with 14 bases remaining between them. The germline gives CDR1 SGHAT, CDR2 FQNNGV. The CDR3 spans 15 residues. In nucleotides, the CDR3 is TGTGCCAGCAGCGCTAGAGGGGAAGCCTCCTACGAGCAGTACTTC. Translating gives CASSARGEASYEQYF.

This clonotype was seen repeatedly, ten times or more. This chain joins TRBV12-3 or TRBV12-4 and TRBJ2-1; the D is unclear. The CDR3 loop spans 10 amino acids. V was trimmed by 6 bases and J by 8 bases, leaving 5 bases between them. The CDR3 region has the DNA TGTGCCAGCAGCCTCCATGAGCAGTTCTTC. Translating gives CASSLHEQFF.

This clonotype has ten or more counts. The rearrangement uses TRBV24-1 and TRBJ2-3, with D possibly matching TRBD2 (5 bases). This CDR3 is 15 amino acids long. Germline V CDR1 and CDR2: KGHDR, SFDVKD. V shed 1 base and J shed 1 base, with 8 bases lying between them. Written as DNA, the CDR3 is TGTGCCACCAGTGATTTAGGGCGGGGCACAGATACGCAGTATTTT. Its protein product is CATSDLGRGTDTQYF.

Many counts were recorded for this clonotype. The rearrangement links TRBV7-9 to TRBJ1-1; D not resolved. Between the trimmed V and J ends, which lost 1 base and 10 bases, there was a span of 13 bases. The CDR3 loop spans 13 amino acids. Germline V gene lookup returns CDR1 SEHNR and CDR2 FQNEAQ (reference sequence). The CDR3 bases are TGTGCCAGCAGCTTAGTGGAGCGGCTTGGAGCTTTCTTT. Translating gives CASSLVERLGAFF. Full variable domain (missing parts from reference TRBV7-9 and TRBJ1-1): DTGVSQNPRHKITKRGQNVTFRCDPISEHNRLYWYRQTLGQGPEFLTYFQNEAQLEKSRLLSDRFSAERPKGSFSTLEIQRTEQGDSAMYLCASSLVERLGAFFGQGTRLTVV.

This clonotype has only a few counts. CDR3 nucleotide sequence: TGTGCCAGCAGTTTTTCCCGGGACGGGTATTCACCCCTCCACTTT. As protein: CASSFSRDGYSPLHF. J is TRBJ1-6 and V is TRBV7-9, with D possibly matching TRBD1 (5 bases). The CDR3 consists of 15 residues. V shed 6 bases and J shed 8 bases, with 17 bases lying between them. Germline V gene data show CDR1 as SEHNR and CDR2 as FQNEAQ (reference sequence).

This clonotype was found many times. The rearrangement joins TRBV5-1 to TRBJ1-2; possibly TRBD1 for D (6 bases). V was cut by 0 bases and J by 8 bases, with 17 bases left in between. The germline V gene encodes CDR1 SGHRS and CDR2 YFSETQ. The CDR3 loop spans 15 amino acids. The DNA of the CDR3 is TGCGCCAGCAGCTTGGAAGTGGCAGGGGAATACGGCTACACCTTC. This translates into CASSLEVAGEYGYTF. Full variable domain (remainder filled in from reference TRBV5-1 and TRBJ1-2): KAGVTQTPRYLIKTRGQQVTLSCSPISGHRSVSWYQQTPGQGLQFLFEYFSETQRNKGNFPGRFSGRQFSNSRSEMNVSTLELGDSALYLCASSLEVAGEYGYTFGSGTRLTVV.

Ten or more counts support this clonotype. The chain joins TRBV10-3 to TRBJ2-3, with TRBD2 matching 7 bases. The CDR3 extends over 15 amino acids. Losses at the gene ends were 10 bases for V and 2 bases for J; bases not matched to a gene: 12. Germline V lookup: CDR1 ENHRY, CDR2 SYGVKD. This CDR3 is CASRDYHTATDTQYF. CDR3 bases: TGTGCCAGCCGGGACTACCACACCGCCACAGATACGCAGTATTTT.

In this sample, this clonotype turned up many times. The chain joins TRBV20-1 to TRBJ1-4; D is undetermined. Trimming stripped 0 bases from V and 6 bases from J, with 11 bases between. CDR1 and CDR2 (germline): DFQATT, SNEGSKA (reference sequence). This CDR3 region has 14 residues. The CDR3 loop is CSARESSNYEKLFF. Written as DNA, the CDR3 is TGCAGTGCTAGAGAGAGTAGTAACTATGAAAAACTGTTTTTT.

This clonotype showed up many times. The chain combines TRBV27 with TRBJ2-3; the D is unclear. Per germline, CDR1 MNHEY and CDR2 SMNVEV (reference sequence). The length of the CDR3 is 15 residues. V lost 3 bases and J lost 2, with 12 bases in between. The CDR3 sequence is CASSFFQANTDTQYF. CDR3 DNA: TGTGCCAGCAGTTTTTTCCAGGCGAACACAGATACGCAGTATTTT.

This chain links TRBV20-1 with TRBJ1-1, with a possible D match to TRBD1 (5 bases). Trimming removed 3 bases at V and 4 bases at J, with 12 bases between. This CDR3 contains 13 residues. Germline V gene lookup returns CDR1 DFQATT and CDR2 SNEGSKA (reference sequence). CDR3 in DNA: TGCAGTGCTAGCACAGGTTCAGGCACTGAAGCTTTCTTT. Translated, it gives CSASTGSGTEAFF.

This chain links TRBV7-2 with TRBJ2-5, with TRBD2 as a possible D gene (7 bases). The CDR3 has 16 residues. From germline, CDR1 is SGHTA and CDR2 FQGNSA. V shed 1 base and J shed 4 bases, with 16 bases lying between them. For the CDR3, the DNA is TGTGCCAGCAGCTTAGGGGGGGGGGGGGGCGGAGAGACCCAGTACTTC. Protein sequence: CASSLGGGGGGETQYF.

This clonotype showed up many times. This chain's CDR3 is CAWGQGAYQPQHF. Written as DNA, the CDR3 is TGTGCCTGGGGACAGGGGGCGTATCAGCCCCAGCATTTT. The chain employs TRBV30 and TRBJ1-5, with 11 bases that match TRBD1. The CDR3 has 13 residues. The germline V gene encodes CDR1 GTSNPN and CDR2 SVGIG (reference sequence). J lost 5 bases, V lost 5 bases, and 2 bases had no gene match.

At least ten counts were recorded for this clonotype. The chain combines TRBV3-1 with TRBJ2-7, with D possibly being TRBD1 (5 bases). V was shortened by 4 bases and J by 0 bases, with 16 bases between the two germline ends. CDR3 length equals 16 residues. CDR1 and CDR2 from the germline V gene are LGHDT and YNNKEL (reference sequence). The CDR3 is CASSLGAGMGSYEQYF. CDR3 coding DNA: TGTGCCAGCAGCCTTGGGGCAGGTATGGGCTCCTACGAGCAGTACTTC.

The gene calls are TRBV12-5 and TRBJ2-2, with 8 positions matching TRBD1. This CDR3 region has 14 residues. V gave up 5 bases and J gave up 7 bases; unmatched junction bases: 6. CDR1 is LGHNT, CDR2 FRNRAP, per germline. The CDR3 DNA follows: TGTGCTAGTGGTCTCGCAGGGGGCGGCGGGGAGCTGTTTTTT. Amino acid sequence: CASGLAGGGGELFF.

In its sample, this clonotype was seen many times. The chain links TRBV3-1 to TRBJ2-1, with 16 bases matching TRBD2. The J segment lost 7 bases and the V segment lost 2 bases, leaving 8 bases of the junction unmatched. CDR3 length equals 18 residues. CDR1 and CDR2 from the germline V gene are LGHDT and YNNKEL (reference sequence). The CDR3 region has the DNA TGTGCCAGCAGCCAAATGGGACTAGCGGGAGGGCAATGGAATGAGCAGTTCTTC. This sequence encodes CASSQMGLAGGQWNEQFF.

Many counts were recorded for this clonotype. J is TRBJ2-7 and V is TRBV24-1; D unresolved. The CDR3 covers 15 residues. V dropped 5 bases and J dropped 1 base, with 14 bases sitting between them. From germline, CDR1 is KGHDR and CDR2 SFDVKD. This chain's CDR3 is CATSASDTASYEQYF. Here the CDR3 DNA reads TGTGCCACCAGTGCCTCTGACACCGCTTCCTACGAGCAGTACTTC.

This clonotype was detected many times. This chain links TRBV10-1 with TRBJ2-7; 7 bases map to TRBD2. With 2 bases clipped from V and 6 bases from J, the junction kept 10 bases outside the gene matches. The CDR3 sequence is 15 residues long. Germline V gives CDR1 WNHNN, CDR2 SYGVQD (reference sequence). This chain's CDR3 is CASSEEGAGLIEQYF. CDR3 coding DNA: TGCGCCAGCAGTGAGGAAGGAGCGGGACTCATCGAGCAGTACTTC.